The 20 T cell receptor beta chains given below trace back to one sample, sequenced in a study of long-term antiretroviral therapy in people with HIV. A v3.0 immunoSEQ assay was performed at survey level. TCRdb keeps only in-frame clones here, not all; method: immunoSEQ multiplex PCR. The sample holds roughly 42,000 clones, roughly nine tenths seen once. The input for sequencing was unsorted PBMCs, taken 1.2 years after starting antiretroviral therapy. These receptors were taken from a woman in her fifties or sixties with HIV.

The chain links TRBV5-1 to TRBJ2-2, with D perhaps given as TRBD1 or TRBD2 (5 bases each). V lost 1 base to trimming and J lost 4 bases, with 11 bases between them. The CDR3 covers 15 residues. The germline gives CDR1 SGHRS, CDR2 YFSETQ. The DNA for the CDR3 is TGCGCCAGCAGCTTGCTCGGGGACCTCACCGGGGAGCTGTTTTTT. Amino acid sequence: CASSLLGDLTGELFF.

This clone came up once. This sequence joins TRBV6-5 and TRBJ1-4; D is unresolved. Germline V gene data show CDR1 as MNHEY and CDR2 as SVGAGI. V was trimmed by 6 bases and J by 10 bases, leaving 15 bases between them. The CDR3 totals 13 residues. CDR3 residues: CASSGEPTRKLFF. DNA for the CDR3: TGTGCCAGCAGCGGGGAGCCAACCAGAAAACTGTTTTTT.

Here the CDR3 reads CASSYSTGDSPLHF. The CDR3 region has the DNA TGTGCCAGCAGTTACTCCACGGGGGATTCACCCCTCCACTTT. The chain employs TRBV6-5 and TRBJ1-6, with a tentative D call TRBD1 (5 bases). Germline CDR1 and CDR2: MNHEY and SVGAGI. The CDR3 has 14 amino acids. V was cut by 0 bases and J by 8 bases, with 8 bases left in between.

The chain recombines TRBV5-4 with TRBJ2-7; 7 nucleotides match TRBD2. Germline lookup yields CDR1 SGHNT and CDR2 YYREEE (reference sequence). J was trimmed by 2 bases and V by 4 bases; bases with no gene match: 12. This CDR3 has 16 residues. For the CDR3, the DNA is TGTGCCAGCAGCCCGGCGTGGGGAGGGGTGCCCTACGAGCAGTACTTC. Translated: CASSPAWGGVPYEQYF.

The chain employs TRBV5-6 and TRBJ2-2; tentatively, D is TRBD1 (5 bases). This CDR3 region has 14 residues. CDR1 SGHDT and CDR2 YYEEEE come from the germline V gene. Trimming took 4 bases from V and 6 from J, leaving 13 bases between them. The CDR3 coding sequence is TGTGCCAGCAGCCTTGCAGGGTTCCCCGGGGAGCTGTTTTTT. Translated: CASSLAGFPGELFF.

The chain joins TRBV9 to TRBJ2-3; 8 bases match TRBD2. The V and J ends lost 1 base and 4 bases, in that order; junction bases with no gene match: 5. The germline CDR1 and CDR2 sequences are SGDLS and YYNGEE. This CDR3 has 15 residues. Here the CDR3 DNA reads TGTGCCAGCAGCGTACGGGAGGGGGGTTCAGATACGCAGTATTTT. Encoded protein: CASSVREGGSDTQYF. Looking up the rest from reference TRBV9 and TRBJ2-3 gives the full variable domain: DSGVTQTPKHLITATGQRVTLRCSPRSGDLSVYWYQQSLDQGLQFLIQYYNGEERAKGNILERFSAQQFPDLHSELNLSSLELGDSALYFCASSVREGGSDTQYFGPGTRLTVL.

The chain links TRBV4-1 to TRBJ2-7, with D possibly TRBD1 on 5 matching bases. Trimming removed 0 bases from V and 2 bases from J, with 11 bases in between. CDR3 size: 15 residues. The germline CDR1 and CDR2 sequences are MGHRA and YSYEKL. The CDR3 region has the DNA TGCGCCAGCAGCCAAGATACCAGGGCGGCCTACGAGCAGTACTTC. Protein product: CASSQDTRAAYEQYF.

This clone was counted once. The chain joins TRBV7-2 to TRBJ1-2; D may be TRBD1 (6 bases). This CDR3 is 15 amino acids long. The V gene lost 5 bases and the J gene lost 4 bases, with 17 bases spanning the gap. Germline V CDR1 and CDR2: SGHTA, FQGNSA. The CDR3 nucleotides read TGTGCCAGCAGCCCCGGGGGGGCGCGGGGCTATGGCTACACCTTC. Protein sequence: CASSPGGARGYGYTF.

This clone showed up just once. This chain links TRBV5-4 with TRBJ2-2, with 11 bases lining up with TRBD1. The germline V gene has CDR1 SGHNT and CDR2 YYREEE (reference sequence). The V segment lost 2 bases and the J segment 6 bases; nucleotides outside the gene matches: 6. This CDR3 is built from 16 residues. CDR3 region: CASSFSRTGGSGELFF. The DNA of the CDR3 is TGTGCCAGCAGCTTCTCTAGGACAGGGGGCTCCGGGGAGCTGTTTTTT.

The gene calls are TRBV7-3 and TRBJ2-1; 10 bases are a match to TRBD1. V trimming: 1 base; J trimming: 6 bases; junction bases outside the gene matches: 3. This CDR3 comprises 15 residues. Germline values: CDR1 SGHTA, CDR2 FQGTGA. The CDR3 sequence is CASSLMGTGANEQFF. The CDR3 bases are TGTGCCAGCAGCTTAATGGGGACAGGGGCCAATGAGCAGTTCTTC. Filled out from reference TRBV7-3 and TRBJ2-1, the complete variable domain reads GAGVSQTPSNKVTEKGKYVELRCDPISGHTALYWYRQSLGQGPEFLIYFQGTGAADDSGLPNDRFFAVRPEGSVSTLKIQRTERGDSAVYLCASSLMGTGANEQFFGPGTRLTVL.

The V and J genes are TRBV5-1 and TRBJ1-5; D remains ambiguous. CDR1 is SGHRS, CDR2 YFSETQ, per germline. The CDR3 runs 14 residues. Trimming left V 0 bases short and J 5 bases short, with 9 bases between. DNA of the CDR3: TGCGCCAGCAGCTTGGGCAGCCCCCATCAGCCCCAGCATTTT. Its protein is CASSLGSPHQPQHF.

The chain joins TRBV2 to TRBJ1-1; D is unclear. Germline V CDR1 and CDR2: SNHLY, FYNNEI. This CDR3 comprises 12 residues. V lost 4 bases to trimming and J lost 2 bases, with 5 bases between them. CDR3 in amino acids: CASSVANTEAFF. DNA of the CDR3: TGTGCCAGCAGTGTAGCCAACACTGAAGCTTTCTTT.

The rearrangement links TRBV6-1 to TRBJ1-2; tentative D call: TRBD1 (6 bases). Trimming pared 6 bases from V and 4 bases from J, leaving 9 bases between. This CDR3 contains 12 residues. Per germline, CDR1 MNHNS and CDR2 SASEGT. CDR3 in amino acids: CASRGGLYGYTF. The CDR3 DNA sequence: TGTGCCAGCAGGGGGGGGCTCTATGGCTACACCTTC.

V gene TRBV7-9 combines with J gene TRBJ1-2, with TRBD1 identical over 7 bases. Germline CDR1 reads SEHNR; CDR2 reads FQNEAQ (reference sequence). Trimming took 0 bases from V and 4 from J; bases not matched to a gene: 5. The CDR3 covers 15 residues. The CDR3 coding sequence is TGTGCCAGCAGCTTAGCGCTGAGGGGGCTCTATGGCTACACCTTC. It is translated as CASSLALRGLYGYTF.

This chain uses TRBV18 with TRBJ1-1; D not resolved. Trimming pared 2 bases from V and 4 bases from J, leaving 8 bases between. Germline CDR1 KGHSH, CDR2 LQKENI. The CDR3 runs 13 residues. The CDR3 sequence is CASSPSWGTEAFF. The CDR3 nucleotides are TGTGCCAGCTCACCATCTTGGGGCACTGAAGCTTTCTTT.

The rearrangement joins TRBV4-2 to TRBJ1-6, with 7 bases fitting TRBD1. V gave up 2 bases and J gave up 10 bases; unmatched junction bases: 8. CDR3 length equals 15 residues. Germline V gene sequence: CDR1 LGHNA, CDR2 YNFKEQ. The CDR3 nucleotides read TGTGCCAGCAGCCAAATTGCGGCAGGGGGATCACCCCTCCACTTT. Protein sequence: CASSQIAAGGSPLHF.

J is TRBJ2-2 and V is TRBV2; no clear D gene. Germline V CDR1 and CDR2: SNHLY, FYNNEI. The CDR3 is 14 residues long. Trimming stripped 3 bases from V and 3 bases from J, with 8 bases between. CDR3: CASSDQEHTGELFF. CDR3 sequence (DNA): TGTGCCAGCAGTGACCAAGAGCACACCGGGGAGCTGTTTTTT.

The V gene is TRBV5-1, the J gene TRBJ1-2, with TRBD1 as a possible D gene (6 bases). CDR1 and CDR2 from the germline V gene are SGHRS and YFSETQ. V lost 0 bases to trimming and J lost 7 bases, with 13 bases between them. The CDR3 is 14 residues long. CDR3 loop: CASSLAGEVSGYTF. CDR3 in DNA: TGCGCCAGCAGCTTGGCAGGGGAAGTAAGTGGCTACACCTTC.

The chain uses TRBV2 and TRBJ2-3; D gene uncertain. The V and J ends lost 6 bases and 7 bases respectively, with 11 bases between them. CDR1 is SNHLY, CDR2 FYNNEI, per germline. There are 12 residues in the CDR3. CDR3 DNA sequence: TGTGCCAGCAGATTATCGATGAATACGCAGTATTTT. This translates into CASRLSMNTQYF.

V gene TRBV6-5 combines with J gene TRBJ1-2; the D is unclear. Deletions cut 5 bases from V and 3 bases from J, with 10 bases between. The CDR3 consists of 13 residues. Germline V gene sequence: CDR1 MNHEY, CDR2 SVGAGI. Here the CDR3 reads CASSAGVYYGYTF. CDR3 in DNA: TGTGCCAGCAGTGCCGGGGTCTACTATGGCTACACCTTC.